This T cell receptor beta chain was profiled in a study of blood T cells in healthy people across ages. Study-wide points: PBMCs went unsorted, and a conclusive naive versus antigen-experienced comparison was therefore prevented. Aged donors had fewer naive CD4+ cells and lower diversity than long-lived donors.

This clonotype was detected a few times. Its antigen is unidentified. No fewer than 6 million PBMCs went into each sample. A second PCR of 7 to 11 cycles used a sample-barcoded 5' primer and a J-beta primer mix. Researchers report that a template-switch adaptor with 12 random nucleotides tagged each cDNA molecule. Each CDR3 protein gets one entry after TCRdb re-called the 5' RACE reads with MiXCR. The profile shows under 2,000,000 distinct CDR3 sequences, less than 50% of them singletons. The TCR comes from a middle-aged woman in good health. Sequenced material: blood.

CDR3 sequence reads: CASTDRAWQYF. Here the CDR3 DNA reads TGTGCCAGCACCGACAGGGCCTGGCAGTACTTC. This chain uses TRBV6-2 or TRBV6-3 with TRBJ2-4; 7 positions agree with TRBD1. V lost 7 bases and J lost 13; bases outside the gene matches: 7. The CDR3 sequence is 11 residues long. Looked up from germline, CDR1 is MNHEY and CDR2 is SVGEGT.